Each of the 12 T cell receptor beta chains below was sequenced from the same sample in a study of shared clonotypes between healthy human individuals (dated by TCRdb to the early 2020s). Library method: the immunoSEQ multiplex PCR assay. The immuneACCESS repertoire file appears here via TCRdb, limited to in-frame rearrangements. These files lack a portion of the clones; in checked studies, under half of the deficit traces to unresolved V genes, and the cause of the others is not known. Here the sample has about 380,000 clones; around 96% occur a single time. Less than 0.35% of the sample comes from the top ten. Material for sequencing was memory CD8+ T cells sorted from blood. The cell subset or site label, as the study defines it: CD45RO+ cells pooled with CCR7-negative TemRA cells. These receptors all stem from a man younger than 45 in good health.

This chain links TRBV29-1 with TRBJ2-3, with D perhaps TRBD2 (5 bases). Trimming cost V 6 bases and J 0 bases, with 10 bases left between them. This CDR3 has 13 amino acids. Per the germline V gene, CDR1 is SQVTM and CDR2 is ANQGSEA. CDR3: CSVRRTSTDTQYF. The CDR3 DNA follows: TGCAGCGTAAGGAGGACGAGCACAGATACGCAGTATTTT.

This sequence joins TRBV28 and TRBJ2-1, with TRBD2 as a possible D gene (5 bases). The CDR3 has 15 amino acids. V lost 5 bases and J lost 6, with 17 bases in between. CDR1 and CDR2 from the germline V gene are MDHEN and SYDVKM. The CDR3 reads CASSSWAPEGNEQFF. CDR3 nucleotide sequence: TGTGCCAGCAGTAGTTGGGCCCCCGAGGGCAATGAGCAGTTCTTC.

The chain has TRBV5-6 and TRBJ1-2; 9 positions agree with TRBD1. CDR3 length: 14 amino acids. Trimming cost V 0 bases and J 4 bases; bases outside gene matches: 1. Germline lookup yields CDR1 SGHDT and CDR2 YYEEEE. Here the CDR3 DNA reads TGTGCCAGCAGCTTGGGGACAGGGGTCTATGGCTACACCTTC. The encoded protein is CASSLGTGVYGYTF.

The CDR3 here is CASSSRGRDEKLFF. In DNA form, the CDR3 reads TGTGCCAGCTCATCACGGGGCAGGGATGAAAAACTGTTTTTT. The gene calls are TRBV18 and TRBJ1-4; tentatively, D is TRBD1 (5 bases). There are 14 residues in the CDR3. Trimming left V 5 bases short and J 6 bases short, with 13 bases between. Germline CDR1 KGHSH, CDR2 LQKENI. Together with reference TRBV18 and TRBJ1-4, the CDR3 gives the full variable domain: NAGVMQNPRHLVRRRGQEARLRCSPMKGHSHVYWYRQLPEEGLKFMVYLQKENIIDESGMPKERFSAEFPKEGPSILRIQQVVRGDSAAYFCASSSRGRDEKLFFGSGTQLSVL.

J is TRBJ2-5 and V is TRBV5-1; D possibly matches TRBD1 or TRBD2 (5 bases each). Deletions cut 0 bases from V and 4 bases from J, with 13 bases between. CDR3 length: 15 amino acids. Germline V gives CDR1 SGHRS, CDR2 YFSETQ. The CDR3 spells CASSLAVGVGETQYF. For the CDR3, the DNA is TGCGCCAGCAGCTTGGCCGTGGGGGTGGGAGAGACCCAGTACTTC.

This chain joins TRBV6-1 and TRBJ2-5; 9 nucleotides align to TRBD1. J was trimmed by 6 bases and V by 1 base; bases with no gene match: 6. The CDR3 has 15 residues. The germline CDR1 and CDR2 sequences are MNHNS and SASEGT. The CDR3 bases are TGTGCCAGCAGTGAAGGGGGGACAGGGCGGAAGACCCAGTACTTC. It codes for CASSEGGTGRKTQYF.

This chain uses TRBV6-5 with TRBJ2-2, with D perhaps TRBD1 (5 bases). V lost 6 bases and J lost 5, with 13 bases in between. Germline V lookup: CDR1 MNHEY, CDR2 SVGAGI. This CDR3 has 14 amino acids. CDR3 sequence: CASRPDSRTGELFF. The CDR3 nucleotides read TGTGCCAGCAGACCCGACAGCCGGACCGGGGAGCTGTTTTTT.

The DNA for the CDR3 is TGTGCCAGCAGCCTCAGACTAGCGGGAGTTGAGGAGCAGTTCTTC. It yields the protein CASSLRLAGVEEQFF. The chain carries TRBV5-4 and TRBJ2-1; 12 positions match TRBD2. CDR3 length: 15 residues. Germline-derived CDR1 and CDR2 are SGHNT and YYREEE (reference sequence). V was clipped by 4 bases and J by 10 bases; unmatched bases: 9.

The V and J genes are TRBV7-6 and TRBJ2-5; 9 bases are a match to TRBD1. In germline, CDR1 is SGHVS, CDR2 FNYEAQ. The junction had 3 bases not matched to a gene; V was cut back by 5 bases and J by 5 bases. The CDR3 spans 13 residues. For the CDR3, the DNA is TGTGCCAGCAGCCGGACAGGGGTCGAGACCCAGTACTTC. Its translation: CASSRTGVETQYF.

Regarding this clone: The identical CDR3 is also encoded by other nucleotide sequences in the sample. The chain employs TRBV30 and TRBJ1-2, with no clear D. The CDR3 sequence is 13 residues long. Germline loops: CDR1 GTSNPN, CDR2 SVGIG (reference sequence). With 0 bases removed from V and 0 bases from J, the gap between germline ends came to 5 bases. The DNA for the CDR3 is TGTGCCTGGAGTGTCGGAGCTAACTATGGCTACACCTTC. Residues: CAWSVGANYGYTF.

Turning to this clone: The same CDR3 also results from other DNA sequences found in this sample. The rearrangement joins TRBV5-1 to TRBJ2-1, with D hard to call. Between the trimmed V and J ends, which lost 0 bases and 0 bases, there was a span of 4 bases. From germline, CDR1 is SGHRS and CDR2 YFSETQ. The length of the CDR3 is 14 residues. The CDR3 protein is CASSLASSYNEQFF. DNA for the CDR3: TGCGCCAGCAGCTTGGCTAGCTCCTACAATGAGCAGTTCTTC.

The chain employs TRBV5-1 and TRBJ2-3; D gene uncertain. V lost 1 base, J lost 1 base, and 4 bases lay in between. There are 13 residues in the CDR3. Germline V gives CDR1 SGHRS, CDR2 YFSETQ. DNA for the CDR3: TGCGCCAGCAGCTTGAGCGGCACAGATACGCAGTATTTT. Protein: CASSLSGTDTQYF. The whole variable domain, filled in from reference TRBV5-1 and TRBJ2-3, reads KAGVTQTPRYLIKTRGQQVTLSCSPISGHRSVSWYQQTPGQGLQFLFEYFSETQRNKGNFPGRFSGRQFSNSRSEMNVSTLELGDSALYLCASSLSGTDTQYFGPGTRLTVL.